The 27 T cell receptor beta chains given below trace back to one sample, sequenced in a study of shared clonotypes between healthy human individuals. Naive CD8 cells comprised CD45RO-negative, CCR7-positively selected cells, excluding terminally differentiated effector memory CD45RA+ cells. Method: immunoSEQ multiplex PCR; TCRdb's copy keeps in-frame clones and lacks some. The table has hundreds of thousands of clones, 96% seen once. Sequencing input: naive CD8+ T cells sorted from blood. The origin of the receptors is a young woman in good health.

Comments on this clone: One end of the junction varies from germline; a read error may be responsible. The chain employs TRBV28 and TRBJ2-3; a possible D gene is TRBD2 (5 bases). Germline V lookup: CDR1 MDHEN, CDR2 SYDVKM. The CDR3 totals 16 residues. The CDR3 region has the DNA TGTGCCAGCAGTATATGGACTGGCACAGACACAGATACGCAGTATTTT. It yields the protein CASSIWTGTDTDTQYF.

This sequence joins TRBV28 and TRBJ2-7, with D perhaps matching TRBD2 (6 bases). This CDR3 comprises 14 residues. CDR1 and CDR2 (germline): MDHEN, SYDVKM. V was cut by 6 bases and J by 1 base, with 13 bases left in between. The CDR3 protein is CASRSGTPSYEQYF. The CDR3 DNA reads TGTGCCAGCAGATCCGGGACTCCATCCTACGAGCAGTACTTC.

V gene TRBV28 combines with J gene TRBJ2-1, with TRBD2 identical over 12 bases. J gave up 8 bases and V 6 bases, and 2 bases lay outside the gene matches. This CDR3 region has 13 residues. The germline V gene has CDR1 MDHEN and CDR2 SYDVKM. The CDR3 DNA follows: TGTGCCAGCAGGACTAGCGGGAGCCATGAGCAGTTCTTC. It is translated as CASRTSGSHEQFF.

This rearrangement joins TRBV5-1 to TRBJ2-7; 7 nucleotides line up with TRBD2. The V and J ends lost 6 bases and 1 base, in that order; junction bases with no gene match: 7. CDR3 length equals 14 residues. CDR1 SGHRS and CDR2 YFSETQ come from the germline V gene. For the CDR3, the DNA is TGCGCCAGCACCTGGACTAGTCGATCCTACGAGCAGTACTTC. The encoded protein is CASTWTSRSYEQYF. The full variable domain, with the rest looked up from reference TRBV5-1 and TRBJ2-7, is KAGVTQTPRYLIKTRGQQVTLSCSPISGHRSVSWYQQTPGQGLQFLFEYFSETQRNKGNFPGRFSGRQFSNSRSEMNVSTLELGDSALYLCASTWTSRSYEQYFGPGTRLTVT.

This sequence joins TRBV28 and TRBJ2-7; TRBD1 or TRBD2 may be the D gene (5 bases each). The CDR3 spans 16 residues. The V gene's germline CDR1 is MDHEN and CDR2 SYDVKM. Trimming stripped 3 bases from V and 2 bases from J, with 17 bases between. CDR3 in amino acids: CASSFLTAGAAYEQYF. The CDR3 DNA follows: TGTGCCAGCAGTTTTTTGACGGCCGGGGCCGCCTACGAGCAGTACTTC.

The chain recombines TRBV6-5 with TRBJ2-2, with a possible D match to TRBD1 (5 bases). CDR1 is MNHEY, CDR2 SVGAGI, per germline. Trimming removed 8 bases from V and 6 bases from J, with 19 bases in between. This CDR3 is built from 15 residues. The CDR3: CASFHERGLSGELFF. CDR3 coding DNA: TGTGCCAGCTTCCACGAAAGGGGTTTGTCCGGGGAGCTGTTTTTT.

The chain employs TRBV6-5 and TRBJ1-6; D ambiguous. The V gene lost 4 bases and the J gene lost 9 bases, with 13 bases spanning the gap. Germline CDR1 is MNHEY and CDR2 is SVGAGI. This CDR3 contains 14 residues. Here the CDR3 DNA reads TGTGCCAGCAGTTCTCCGGGTGGCAGTTCACCCCTCCACTTT. It is translated as CASSSPGGSSPLHF.

The rearrangement uses TRBV2 and TRBJ2-2; 13 bases agree with TRBD2. The trim removed 4 bases at V and 4 bases at J, leaving 3 bases unmatched. There are 16 residues in the CDR3. CDR1 and CDR2 (germline): SNHLY, FYNNEI. CDR3 in amino acids: CASSAGLAGPTGELFF. The CDR3 DNA reads TGTGCCAGCAGTGCGGGACTAGCGGGGCCCACCGGGGAGCTGTTTTTT.

This chain connects TRBV4-1 to TRBJ2-2; the D gene is possibly TRBD1 (6 bases). This CDR3 is 17 amino acids long. Trimming left V 5 bases short and J 1 base short, with 17 bases between. Per the germline V gene, CDR1 is MGHRA and CDR2 is YSYEKL. CDR3 region: CASSNSPTGVNTGELFF. CDR3 nucleotides: TGCGCCAGCAGCAACTCCCCGACAGGAGTGAACACCGGGGAGCTGTTTTTT.

The table lists this clone with a count of one. The V gene is TRBV28, the J gene TRBJ1-2, with D unclear. The CDR3 sequence is 14 residues long. Germline V gene sequence: CDR1 MDHEN, CDR2 SYDVKM. V lost 3 bases and J lost 4, with 12 bases in between. The CDR3 DNA follows: TGTGCCAGCAGTTTTAGGGCTTTGGGCTATGGCTACACCTTC. This encodes CASSFRALGYGYTF.

The chain's CDR3 is CASSLGGGPYEQYF. For the CDR3, the DNA is TGTGCCAGCAGCTTAGGCGGGGGCCCCTACGAGCAGTACTTC. The chain uses TRBV7-6 and TRBJ2-7; D is perhaps TRBD2 (7 bases). The CDR3 covers 14 residues. CDR1 is SGHVS and CDR2 is FNYEAQ in the germline V gene. The V end was cut by 1 base, the J end by 2 bases, with 9 bases between.

This rearrangement joins TRBV4-1 to TRBJ1-2; weak D call: TRBD1 (6 bases). CDR3 length: 16 residues. V lost 1 base, J lost 0 bases, and 12 bases lay in between. Germline V gene data show CDR1 as MGHRA and CDR2 as YSYEKL. DNA for the CDR3: TGCGCCAGCAGCCAAGGAGGACAGAAAACTAACTATGGCTACACCTTC. This gives the protein CASSQGGQKTNYGYTF.

The chain is built from TRBV28 and TRBJ1-4; D possibly corresponds to TRBD1 (5 bases). Germline CDR1 reads MDHEN; CDR2 reads SYDVKM. The germline V and J ends were trimmed by 6 bases and 6 bases, with 26 bases remaining between them. This CDR3 has 18 amino acids. CDR3 sequence (DNA): TGTGCCAGCAGCTTAGCGGGTTCAGGGATCGCCCCTGATGAAAAACTGTTTTTT. It codes for CASSLAGSGIAPDEKLFF.

This clone was found a few times. The rearrangement links TRBV27 to TRBJ1-1, with 9 bases fitting TRBD1. Germline CDR1 and CDR2: MNHEY and SMNVEV (reference sequence). The CDR3 runs 14 residues. The junction had 4 bases not matched to a gene; V was cut back by 4 bases and J by 4 bases. CDR3 sequence: CASSSGQGSTEAFF. The CDR3 region has the DNA TGTGCCAGCAGTTCGGGACAGGGTTCCACTGAAGCTTTCTTT.

In its sample, this clone was seen once. The chain joins TRBV25-1 to TRBJ2-1, with 10 bases that match TRBD2. This CDR3 has 15 amino acids. J was trimmed by 4 bases and V by 8 bases; bases with no gene match: 8. CDR1 MGHDK and CDR2 SYGVNS come from the germline V gene. CDR3 nucleotides: TGTGCCAGCGGGGTGGCTAGCGGGAGATACAATGAGCAGTTCTTC. Its translation: CASGVASGRYNEQFF.

The chain joins TRBV10-2 to TRBJ1-1; D uncertain. CDR1 is WSHSY, CDR2 SAAADI, per germline. Between the trimmed V and J ends, which lost 8 bases and 4 bases, there was a span of 5 bases. CDR3 size: 10 residues. CDR3 region: CASFGTEAFF. CDR3 nucleotides: TGCGCCAGCTTCGGCACTGAAGCTTTCTTT.

V is TRBV30 and J is TRBJ1-1, with D unclear. CDR1 is GTSNPN, CDR2 SVGIG, per germline (reference sequence). There are 11 residues in the CDR3. Trimming took 2 bases from V and 4 from J, leaving 5 bases between them. CDR3 in DNA: TGTGCCTGGAGTAAAGGCACTGAAGCTTTCTTT. Protein sequence: CAWSKGTEAFF.

The chain links TRBV5-6 to TRBJ1-5; 10 bases line up with TRBD1. V lost 2 bases, J lost 4 bases, and 3 bases stayed unmatched. Germline loops: CDR1 SGHDT, CDR2 YYEEEE. This CDR3 region has 15 residues. The CDR3: CASSFRQGANQPQHF. CDR3 in DNA: TGTGCCAGCAGCTTCAGACAGGGGGCGAATCAGCCCCAGCATTTT.

The chain has TRBV10-3 and TRBJ2-3, with 9 nucleotides matching TRBD1. Losses at the gene ends were 2 bases for V and 0 bases for J; bases not matched to a gene: 0. Germline assignment: CDR1 ENHRY and CDR2 SYGVKD. CDR3 length: 15 residues. The CDR3 sequence: CAISEGQGSTDTQYF. In nucleotides, the CDR3 is TGTGCCATCAGTGAGGGACAGGGGAGCACAGATACGCAGTATTTT.

The J gene is TRBJ2-4, the V gene TRBV14; D is undetermined. Trimming removed 1 base from V and 11 bases from J, with 12 bases in between. There are 13 residues in the CDR3. Germline V gene lookup returns CDR1 SGHDN and CDR2 FVKESK. The CDR3 DNA reads TGTGCCAGCAGCCAAGGGGCGTCTGCGTTTCAGTACTTC. Protein: CASSQGASAFQYF.

With respect to this clone: In the same sample, other DNA sequences code for this CDR3. The CDR3 sequence is CASSIDRYEQYF. The DNA of the CDR3 is TGTGCCAGCAGCATAGACCGGTACGAGCAGTACTTC. This chain joins TRBV7-9 and TRBJ2-7; no reliable D call. V was trimmed by 5 bases and J by 4 bases, leaving 9 bases between them. This CDR3 spans 12 amino acids. Germline V CDR1 and CDR2: SEHNR, FQNEAQ (reference sequence).

V usage is TRBV7-8 and J usage is TRBJ1-1, with TRBD1 matching over 9 bases. The CDR3 has 19 residues. CDR1 is SGHVS and CDR2 is FQNEAQ in the germline V gene. Trimming removed 6 bases from V and 5 bases from J; junction bases left unmatched: 22. The CDR3 nucleotides are TGTGCCAGCAGTTTTCCCGGGGGGACAGGGAAGATAACGGGAACTGAAGCTTTCTTT. Translating gives CASSFPGGTGKITGTEAFF.

The chain is built from TRBV7-9 and TRBJ2-3; 11 nucleotides match TRBD2. Trimming took 1 base from V and 4 from J; bases not matched to a gene: 7. The CDR3 has 17 residues. In germline, CDR1 is SEHNR, CDR2 FQNEAQ (reference sequence). The CDR3 DNA follows: TGTGCCAGCAGCTTAGTAACTAGCGGGAGTTGGTCAGATACGCAGTATTTT. Its protein product is CASSLVTSGSWSDTQYF.

The chain couples TRBV5-1 to TRBJ2-7, with 7 bases lining up with TRBD1. The CDR3 has 16 amino acids. Trimming took 5 bases from V and 0 from J; bases not matched to a gene: 11. Per germline, CDR1 SGHRS and CDR2 YFSETQ. The CDR3 sequence is CASSSAGTDISYEQYF. CDR3 DNA sequence: TGCGCCAGCAGTTCCGCCGGGACAGACATCTCCTACGAGCAGTACTTC. The entire variable domain, with the rest obtained from reference TRBV5-1 and TRBJ2-7, is as follows: KAGVTQTPRYLIKTRGQQVTLSCSPISGHRSVSWYQQTPGQGLQFLFEYFSETQRNKGNFPGRFSGRQFSNSRSEMNVSTLELGDSALYLCASSSAGTDISYEQYFGPGTRLTVT.

A single count supports this clone. The chain couples TRBV5-6 to TRBJ2-3; D not certain. Germline-derived CDR1 and CDR2 are SGHDT and YYEEEE. Trimming removed 4 bases at V and 9 bases at J, with 15 bases between. CDR3 length: 13 residues. The CDR3 region is CASSTTFTPTQYF. CDR3 nucleotides: TGTGCCAGCAGCACGACCTTTACCCCAACGCAGTATTTT.

The rearrangement uses TRBV4-1 and TRBJ2-7, with D unclear. CDR3 length: 16 amino acids. Between the trimmed V and J ends, which lost 1 base and 0 bases, there was a span of 13 bases. Germline values: CDR1 MGHRA, CDR2 YSYEKL. The CDR3 nucleotides are TGCGCCAGCAGCCAAGTAGGGCACCGCGGCTCCTACGAGCAGTACTTC. Its translation: CASSQVGHRGSYEQYF.

This chain joins TRBV29-1 and TRBJ1-2; the D gene is possibly TRBD1 (6 bases). There are 12 residues in the CDR3. V gave up 3 bases and J gave up 8 bases, with 13 bases separating them. Germline V gene lookup returns CDR1 SQVTM and CDR2 ANQGSEA. The CDR3 DNA reads as TGCAGCGTTGAGGCGACAGGAAACGGCTACACCTTC. Protein: CSVEATGNGYTF.